Presented here are 7 T cell receptor beta chains from one specimen sequenced in a study of OX40 agonist ivuxolimab in advanced cancers. TCRdb's copy holds only in-frame clones and misses some; the assay was immunoSEQ multiplex PCR. The sample lists around 60,000 clones, roughly 85% occurring once. The sequenced sample was CD4+ or CD8+ T cells sorted from blood, obtained in a trial of the OX40 agonist ivuxolimab. The receptor set was obtained from an adult with an advanced solid tumor such as melanoma, head and neck, liver or kidney cancer.

V and J are TRBV7-2 and TRBJ1-2; D call uncertain. The V end lost 7 bases, the J end lost 6 bases, and 0 bases lay between the germline ends. The V gene's germline CDR1 is SGHTA and CDR2 FQGNSA. The CDR3 consists of 8 residues. The CDR3 DNA sequence: TGTGCCAGCAATGGCTACACCTTC. This sequence encodes CASNGYTF.

The V and J genes are TRBV27 and TRBJ1-2; maybe TRBD1 (5 bases). Germline CDR1 MNHEY, CDR2 SMNVEV (reference sequence). V was pared by 7 bases and J by 0 bases, with 24 bases between. The CDR3 consists of 18 residues. CDR3 DNA: TGTGCCAGCACCCCGAAGGGGCAGGGCTACCAAGCTAACTATGGCTACACCTTC. Translation: CASTPKGQGYQANYGYTF.

The chain is built from TRBV9 and TRBJ2-2; 12 positions agree with TRBD2. The germline gives CDR1 SGDLS, CDR2 YYNGEE. CDR3 length: 19 residues. V shed 0 bases, J shed 2 bases, and the junction held 8 bases outside the gene matches. The CDR3 spells CASSVGLAGDLPNTGELFF. DNA for the CDR3: TGTGCCAGCAGCGTAGGACTAGCGGGGGACCTCCCTAACACCGGGGAGCTGTTTTTT.

This rearrangement joins TRBV18 to TRBJ1-1; the match to TRBD1 covers 9 bases. CDR1 KGHSH and CDR2 LQKENI come from the germline V gene. The J segment lost 1 base and the V segment lost 5 bases, leaving 5 bases of the junction unmatched. There are 15 residues in the CDR3. CDR3 loop: CASSSTGGSNTEAFF. CDR3 nucleotides: TGTGCCAGCTCATCCACAGGGGGCTCGAACACTGAAGCTTTCTTT. The complete variable domain, with remaining parts taken from reference TRBV18 and TRBJ1-1, reads NAGVMQNPRHLVRRRGQEARLRCSPMKGHSHVYWYRQLPEEGLKFMVYLQKENIIDESGMPKERFSAEFPKEGPSILRIQQVVRGDSAAYFCASSSTGGSNTEAFFGQGTRLTVV.

The genes are TRBV7-8 and TRBJ1-1; D is unresolved. The length of the CDR3 is 14 residues. Trimming stripped 1 base from V and 6 bases from J, with 12 bases between. Germline V CDR1 and CDR2: SGHVS, FQNEAQ. DNA for the CDR3: TGTGCCAGCAGCTTAGTATCGGGGTTCGCTGAAGCTTTCTTT. Protein: CASSLVSGFAEAFF.

The chain carries TRBV10-3 and TRBJ2-1; 10 positions agree with TRBD2. Germline values: CDR1 ENHRY, CDR2 SYGVKD. CDR3 length: 11 residues. After removal of 7 bases from V and 10 bases from J, the junction contained 1 base not matched to a gene. The chain's CDR3 is CAIKGLAEQFF. CDR3 nucleotides: TGTGCCATCAAGGGACTAGCGGAGCAGTTCTTC.

The CDR3 nucleotides are TGTGCCAGCAGCATACAGGGACCCCAAGAGACCCAGTACTTC. Protein: CASSIQGPQETQYF. The chain combines TRBV5-4 with TRBJ2-5; possibly TRBD1 for D (6 bases). Trimming cost V 4 bases and J 1 base, with 11 bases left between them. Germline CDR1 is SGHNT and CDR2 is YYREEE (reference sequence). The CDR3 is 14 amino acids. The whole variable domain, filled in from reference TRBV5-4 and TRBJ2-5, reads ETGVTQSPTHLIKTRGQQVTLRCSSQSGHNTVSWYQQALGQGPQFIFQYYREEENGRGNFPPRFSGLQFPNYSSELNVNALELDDSALYLCASSIQGPQETQYFGPGTRLLVL.